This TCR beta chain was observed in a study of radiotherapy plus CTLA-4 blockade in lung cancer. Clones were sequenced by immunoSEQ multiplex PCR, and TCRdb holds only the in-frame ones, with some missing. The sample shows around 77,000 clones, roughly four fifths of them seen only once. Those with chemo-refractory metastatic non-small-cell lung cancer were treated with focal radiation combined with CTLA-4 blockade using ipilimumab. CDR3 length: 17 amino acids. Germline V gives CDR1 MNHEY, CDR2 SMNVEV (reference sequence). Trimming cost V 5 bases and J 2 bases, with 19 bases left between them. The V gene is TRBV27, the J gene TRBJ2-1; weak D call: TRBD1 (6 bases). This clonotype was obtained from a human donor with non-small cell lung cancer whose response to radiotherapy plus ipilimumab could not be evaluated. Source: peripheral blood, taken from a patient treated with radiotherapy plus ipilimumab. The chain's CDR3 is CASSPSPWTETYNEQFF. DNA of the CDR3: TGTGCCAGCAGTCCATCGCCATGGACAGAAACCTACAATGAGCAGTTCTTC.